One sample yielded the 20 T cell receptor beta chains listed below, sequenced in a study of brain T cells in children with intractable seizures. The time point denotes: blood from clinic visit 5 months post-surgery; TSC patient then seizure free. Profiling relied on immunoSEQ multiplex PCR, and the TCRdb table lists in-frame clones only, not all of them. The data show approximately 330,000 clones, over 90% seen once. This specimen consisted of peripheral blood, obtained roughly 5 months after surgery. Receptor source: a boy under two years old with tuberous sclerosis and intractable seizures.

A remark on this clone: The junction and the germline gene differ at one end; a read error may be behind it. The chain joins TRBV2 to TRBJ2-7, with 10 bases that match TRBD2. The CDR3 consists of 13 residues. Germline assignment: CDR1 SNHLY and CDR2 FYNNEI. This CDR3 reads CASSEAAASGGFF. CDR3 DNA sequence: TGTGCCAGCAGTGAAGCGGCAGCTAGCGGGGGATTCTTC. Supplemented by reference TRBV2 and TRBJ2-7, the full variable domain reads EPEVTQTPSHQVTQMGQEVILRCVPISNHLYFYWYRQILGQKVEFLVSFYNNEISEKSEIFDDQFSVERPDGSNFTLKIRSTKLEDSAMYFCASSEAAASGGFFGPGTRLTVT.

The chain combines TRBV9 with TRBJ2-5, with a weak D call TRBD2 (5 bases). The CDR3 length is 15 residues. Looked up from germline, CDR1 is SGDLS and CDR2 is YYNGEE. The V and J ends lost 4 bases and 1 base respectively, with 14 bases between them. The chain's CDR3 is CASSPSGRGQETQYF. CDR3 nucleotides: TGTGCCAGCAGCCCCTCGGGTCGGGGCCAAGAGACCCAGTACTTC.

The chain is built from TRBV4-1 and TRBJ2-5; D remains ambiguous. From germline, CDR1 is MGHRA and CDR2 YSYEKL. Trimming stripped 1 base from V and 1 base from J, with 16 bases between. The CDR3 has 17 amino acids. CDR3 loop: CASSQGSDPPIQETQYF. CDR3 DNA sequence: TGCGCCAGCAGCCAAGGATCCGACCCTCCCATCCAAGAGACCCAGTACTTC.

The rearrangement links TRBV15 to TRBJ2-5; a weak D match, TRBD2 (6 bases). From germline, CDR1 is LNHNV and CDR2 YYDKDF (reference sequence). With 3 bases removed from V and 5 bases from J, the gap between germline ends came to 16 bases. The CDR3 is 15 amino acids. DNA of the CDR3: TGTGCCACCAGCAGGGGGGACTTGTCCAGGGAGACCCAGTACTTC. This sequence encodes CATSRGDLSRETQYF.

The CDR3 sequence: CASSLAVRKYGYTF. The CDR3 region has the DNA TGTGCCAGCAGCTTGGCCGTCAGAAAATATGGCTACACCTTC. This sequence joins TRBV5-6 and TRBJ1-2; no reliable D call. V lost 0 bases, J lost 5 bases, and 11 bases lay in between. The CDR3 runs 14 residues. Germline V lookup: CDR1 SGHDT, CDR2 YYEEEE.

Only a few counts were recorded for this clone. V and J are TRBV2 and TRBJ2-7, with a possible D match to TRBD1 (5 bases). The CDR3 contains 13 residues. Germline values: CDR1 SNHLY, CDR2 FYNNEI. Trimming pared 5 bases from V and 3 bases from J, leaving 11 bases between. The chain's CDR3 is CASSRSGIYEQYF. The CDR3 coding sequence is TGTGCCAGCAGTCGTTCAGGGATCTACGAGCAGTACTTC.

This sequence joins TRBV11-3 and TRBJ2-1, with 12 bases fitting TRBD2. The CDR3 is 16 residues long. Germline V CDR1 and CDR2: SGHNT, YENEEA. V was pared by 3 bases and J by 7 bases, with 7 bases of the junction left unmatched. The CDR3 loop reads CASSFRLAGEGNEQFF. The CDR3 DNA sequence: TGTGCCAGCAGCTTCCGACTAGCGGGAGAGGGGAATGAGCAGTTCTTC.

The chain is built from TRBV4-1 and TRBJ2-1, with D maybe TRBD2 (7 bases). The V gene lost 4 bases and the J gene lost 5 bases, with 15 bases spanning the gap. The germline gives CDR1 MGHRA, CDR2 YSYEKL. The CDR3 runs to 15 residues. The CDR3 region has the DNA TGCGCCAGCAGCCTGGGGGCTAGCGGAAACAATGAGCAGTTCTTC. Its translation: CASSLGASGNNEQFF.

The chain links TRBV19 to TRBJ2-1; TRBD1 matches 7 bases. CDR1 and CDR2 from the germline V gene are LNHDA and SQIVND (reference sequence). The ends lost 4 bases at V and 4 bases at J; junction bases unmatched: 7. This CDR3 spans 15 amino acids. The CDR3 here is CASSKGQTLYNEQFF. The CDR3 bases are TGTGCCAGTAGTAAGGGACAGACACTGTACAATGAGCAGTTCTTC.

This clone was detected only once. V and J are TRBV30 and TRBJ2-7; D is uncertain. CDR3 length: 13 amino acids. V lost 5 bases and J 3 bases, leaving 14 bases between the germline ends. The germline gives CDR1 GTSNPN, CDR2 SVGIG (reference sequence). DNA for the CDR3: TGTGCCTGGGGCCCCCGGGTGCACTACGAGCAGTACTTC. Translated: CAWGPRVHYEQYF.

The CDR3 protein is CASSSFRQGADTQYF. In DNA form, the CDR3 reads TGTGCCAGCAGCTCATTCCGGCAGGGCGCAGATACGCAGTATTTT. The chain couples TRBV13 to TRBJ2-3, with a possible D match to TRBD1 (5 bases). The ends were cut back, 4 bases at V and 4 bases at J, with 15 bases in the middle. The CDR3 extends over 15 amino acids. Germline V gene data show CDR1 as PRHDT and CDR2 as FYEKMQ (reference sequence).

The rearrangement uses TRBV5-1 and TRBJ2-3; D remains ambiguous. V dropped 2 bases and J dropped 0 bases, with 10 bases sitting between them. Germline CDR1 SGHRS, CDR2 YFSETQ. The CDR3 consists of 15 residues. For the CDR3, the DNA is TGCGCCAGCAGCTTAGTGGGGATAAGCACAGATACGCAGTATTTT. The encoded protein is CASSLVGISTDTQYF.

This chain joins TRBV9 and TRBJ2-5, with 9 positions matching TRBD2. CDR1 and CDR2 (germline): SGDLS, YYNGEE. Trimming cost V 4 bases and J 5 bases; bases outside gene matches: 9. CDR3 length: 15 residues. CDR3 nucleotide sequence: TGTGCCAGCAGCCTAGCGGGGTCCAGTTGGGAGACCCAGTACTTC. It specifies CASSLAGSSWETQYF.

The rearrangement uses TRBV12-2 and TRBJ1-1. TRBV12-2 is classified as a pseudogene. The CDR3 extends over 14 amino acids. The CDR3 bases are TGTGCAAGTCGCTTCGCACGCCTTGGCACTGAAGCTTTCTTT. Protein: CASRFARLGTEAFF.

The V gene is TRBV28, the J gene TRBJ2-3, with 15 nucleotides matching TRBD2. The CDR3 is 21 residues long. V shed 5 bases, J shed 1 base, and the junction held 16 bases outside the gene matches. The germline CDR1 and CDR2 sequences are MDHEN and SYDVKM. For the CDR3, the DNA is TGTGCCAGCAGTCCATACGGACTAGCGGGAGGGTCCCAAAGTGGCACAGATACGCAGTATTTT. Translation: CASSPYGLAGGSQSGTDTQYF.

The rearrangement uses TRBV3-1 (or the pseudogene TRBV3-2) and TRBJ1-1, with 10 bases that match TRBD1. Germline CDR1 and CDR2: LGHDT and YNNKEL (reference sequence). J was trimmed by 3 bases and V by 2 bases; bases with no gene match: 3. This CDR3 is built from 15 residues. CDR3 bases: TGTGCCAGCAGCCAACCGGGACAGGGGTACACTGAAGCTTTCTTT. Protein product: CASSQPGQGYTEAFF.

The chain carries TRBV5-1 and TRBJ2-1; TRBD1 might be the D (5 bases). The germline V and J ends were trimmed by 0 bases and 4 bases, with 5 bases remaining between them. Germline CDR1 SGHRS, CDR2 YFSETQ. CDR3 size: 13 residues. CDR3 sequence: CASSLGQYNEQFF. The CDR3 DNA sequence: TGCGCCAGCAGCTTGGGACAGTACAATGAGCAGTTCTTC.

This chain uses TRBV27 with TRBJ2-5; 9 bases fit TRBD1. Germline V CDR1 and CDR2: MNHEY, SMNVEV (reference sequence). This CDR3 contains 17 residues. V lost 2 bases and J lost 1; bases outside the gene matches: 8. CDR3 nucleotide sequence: TGTGCCAGCAGTTTAGTTTACAGGGGGCTCATCCAAGAGACCCAGTACTTC. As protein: CASSLVYRGLIQETQYF.

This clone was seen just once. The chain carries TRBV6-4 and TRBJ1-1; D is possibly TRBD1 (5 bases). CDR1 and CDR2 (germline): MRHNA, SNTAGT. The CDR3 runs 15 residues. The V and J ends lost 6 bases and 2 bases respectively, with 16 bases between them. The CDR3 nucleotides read TGTGCCAGCAGCGAGACTGGGGGGTTAAACACTGAAGCTTTCTTT. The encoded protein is CASSETGGLNTEAFF.

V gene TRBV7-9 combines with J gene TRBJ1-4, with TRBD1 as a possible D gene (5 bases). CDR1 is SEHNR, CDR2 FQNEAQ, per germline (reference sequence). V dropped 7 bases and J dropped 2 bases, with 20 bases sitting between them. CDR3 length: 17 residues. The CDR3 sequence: CASTPFGGPHTNEKLFF. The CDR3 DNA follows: TGTGCCAGCACCCCATTCGGGGGACCCCACACTAATGAAAAACTGTTTTTT.